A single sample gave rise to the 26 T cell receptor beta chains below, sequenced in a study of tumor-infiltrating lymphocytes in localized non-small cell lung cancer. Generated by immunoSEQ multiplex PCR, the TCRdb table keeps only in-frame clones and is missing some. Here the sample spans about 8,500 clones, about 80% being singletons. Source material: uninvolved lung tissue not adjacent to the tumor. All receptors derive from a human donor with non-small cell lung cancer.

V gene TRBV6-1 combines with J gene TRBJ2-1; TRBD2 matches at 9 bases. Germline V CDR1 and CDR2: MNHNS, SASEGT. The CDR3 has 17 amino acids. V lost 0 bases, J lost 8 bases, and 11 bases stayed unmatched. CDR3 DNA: TGTGCCAGCAGTGAAGCCGAGGGGCTAGCGGGAAGGGATGAGCAGTTCTTC. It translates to CASSEAEGLAGRDEQFF.

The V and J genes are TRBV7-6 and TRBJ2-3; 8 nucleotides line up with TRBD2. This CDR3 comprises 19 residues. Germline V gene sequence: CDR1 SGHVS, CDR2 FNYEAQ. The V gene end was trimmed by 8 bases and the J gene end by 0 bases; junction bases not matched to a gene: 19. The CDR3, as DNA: TGTGCCAGCGACACGGGGGGGCCGTCGGCGGGGCTTAGCACAGATACGCAGTATTTT. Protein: CASDTGGPSAGLSTDTQYF.

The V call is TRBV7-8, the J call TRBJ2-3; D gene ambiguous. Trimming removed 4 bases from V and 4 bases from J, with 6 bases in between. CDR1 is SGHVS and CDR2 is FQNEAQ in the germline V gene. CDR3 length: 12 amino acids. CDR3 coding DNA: TGTGCCAGCAGCTCCGGGCCAGATACGCAGTATTTT. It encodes CASSSGPDTQYF.

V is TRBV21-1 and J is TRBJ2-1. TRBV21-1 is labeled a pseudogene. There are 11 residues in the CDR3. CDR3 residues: CASSKSPEQFF. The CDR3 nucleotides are TGTGCCAGCAGCAAATCGCCTGAGCAGTTCTTC.

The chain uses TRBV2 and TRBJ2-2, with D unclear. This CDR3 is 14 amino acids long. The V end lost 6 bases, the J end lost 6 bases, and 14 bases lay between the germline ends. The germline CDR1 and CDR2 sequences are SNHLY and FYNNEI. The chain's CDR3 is CASRLSKMPGELFF. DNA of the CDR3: TGTGCCAGCAGATTAAGTAAGATGCCCGGGGAGCTGTTTTTT.

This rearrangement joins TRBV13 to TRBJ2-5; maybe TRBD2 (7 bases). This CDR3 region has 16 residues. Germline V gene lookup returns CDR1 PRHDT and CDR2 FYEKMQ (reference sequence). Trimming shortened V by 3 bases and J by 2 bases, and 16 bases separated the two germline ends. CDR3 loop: CASSFPGEGTQETQYF. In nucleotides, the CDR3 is TGTGCCAGCAGCTTCCCCGGGGAGGGGACACAAGAGACCCAGTACTTC.

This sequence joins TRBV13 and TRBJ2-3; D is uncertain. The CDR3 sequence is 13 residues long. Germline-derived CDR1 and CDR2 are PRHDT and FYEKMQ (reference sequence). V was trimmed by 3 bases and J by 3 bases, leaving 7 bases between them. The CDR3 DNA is TGTGCCAGCAGCTTCCGGTTGACAGATACGCAGTATTTT. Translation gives CASSFRLTDTQYF.

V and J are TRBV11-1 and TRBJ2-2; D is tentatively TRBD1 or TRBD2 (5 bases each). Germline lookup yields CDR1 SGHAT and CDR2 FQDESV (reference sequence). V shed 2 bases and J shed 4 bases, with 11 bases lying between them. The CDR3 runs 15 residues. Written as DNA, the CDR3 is TGTGCCAGCAGCTTACCCCGGGACGCCACCGGGGAGCTGTTTTTT. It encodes CASSLPRDATGELFF.

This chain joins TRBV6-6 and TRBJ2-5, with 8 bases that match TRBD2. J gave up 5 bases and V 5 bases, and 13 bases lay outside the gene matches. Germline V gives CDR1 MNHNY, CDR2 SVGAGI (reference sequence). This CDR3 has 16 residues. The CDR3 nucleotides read TGTGCCAGCAGTCTGCAGGGAGGAGCGGGAGATGAGACCCAGTACTTC. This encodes CASSLQGGAGDETQYF.

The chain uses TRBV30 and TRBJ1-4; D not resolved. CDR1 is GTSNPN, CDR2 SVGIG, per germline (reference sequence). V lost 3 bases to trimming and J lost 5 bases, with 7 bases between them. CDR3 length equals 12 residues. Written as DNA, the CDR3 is TGTGCCTGGAGCAGGATCAATGAAAAACTGTTTTTT. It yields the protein CAWSRINEKLFF.

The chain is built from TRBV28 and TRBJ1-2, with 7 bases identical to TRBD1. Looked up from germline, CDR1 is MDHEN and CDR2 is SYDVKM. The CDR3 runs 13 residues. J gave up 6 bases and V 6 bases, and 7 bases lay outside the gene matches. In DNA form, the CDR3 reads TGTGCCAGCAGAACGACAGGGAGGGATGGCTACACCTTC. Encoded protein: CASRTTGRDGYTF.

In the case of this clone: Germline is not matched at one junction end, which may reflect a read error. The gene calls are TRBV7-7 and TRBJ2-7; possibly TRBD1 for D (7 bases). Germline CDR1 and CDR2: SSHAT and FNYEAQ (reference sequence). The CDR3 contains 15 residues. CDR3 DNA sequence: TGTGCTAGCAGCTTACGCGGGACAGCCAACTACGAGCAGTACTTC. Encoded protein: CASSLRGTANYEQYF. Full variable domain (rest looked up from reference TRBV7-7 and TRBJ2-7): GAGVSQSPRYKVTKRGQDVTLRCDPISSHATLYWYQQALGQGPEFLTYFNYEAQPDKSGLPSDRFSAERPEGSISTLTIQRTEQRDSAMYRCASSLRGTANYEQYFGPGTRLTVT.

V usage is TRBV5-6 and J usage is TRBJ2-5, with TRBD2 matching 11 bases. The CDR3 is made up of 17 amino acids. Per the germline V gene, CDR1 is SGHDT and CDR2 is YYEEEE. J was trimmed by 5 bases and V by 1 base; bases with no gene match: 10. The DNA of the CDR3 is TGTGCCAGCAGCTTGAGTCATACTAGCGGGAGTTTTGAGACCCAGTACTTC. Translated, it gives CASSLSHTSGSFETQYF.

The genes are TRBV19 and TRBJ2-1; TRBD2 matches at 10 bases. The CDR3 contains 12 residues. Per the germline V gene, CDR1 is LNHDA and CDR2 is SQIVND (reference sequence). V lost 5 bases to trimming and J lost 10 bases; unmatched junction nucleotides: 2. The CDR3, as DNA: TGTGCCAGTAGTCAGGGACTAGCGGAGCAGTTCTTC. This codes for CASSQGLAEQFF.

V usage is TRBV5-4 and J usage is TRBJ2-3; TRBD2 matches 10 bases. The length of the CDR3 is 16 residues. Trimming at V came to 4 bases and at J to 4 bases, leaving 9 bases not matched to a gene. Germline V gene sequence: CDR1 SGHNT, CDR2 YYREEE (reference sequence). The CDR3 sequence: CASSHPGLATADTQYF. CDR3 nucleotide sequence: TGTGCCAGCAGCCACCCGGGACTAGCGACTGCAGATACGCAGTATTTT.

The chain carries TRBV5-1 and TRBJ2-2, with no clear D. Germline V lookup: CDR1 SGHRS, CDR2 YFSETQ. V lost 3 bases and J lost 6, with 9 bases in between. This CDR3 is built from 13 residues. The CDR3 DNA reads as TGCGCCAGCAGCTCCCAAGTCCCCGGGGAGCTGTTTTTT. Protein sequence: CASSSQVPGELFF.

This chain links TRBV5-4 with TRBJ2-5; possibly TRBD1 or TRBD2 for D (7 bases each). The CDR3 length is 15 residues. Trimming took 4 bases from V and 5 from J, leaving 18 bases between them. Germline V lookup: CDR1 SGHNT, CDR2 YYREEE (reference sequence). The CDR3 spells CASSPPGGGKETQYF. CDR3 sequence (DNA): TGTGCCAGCAGCCCGCCAGGGGGGGGGAAGGAGACCCAGTACTTC.

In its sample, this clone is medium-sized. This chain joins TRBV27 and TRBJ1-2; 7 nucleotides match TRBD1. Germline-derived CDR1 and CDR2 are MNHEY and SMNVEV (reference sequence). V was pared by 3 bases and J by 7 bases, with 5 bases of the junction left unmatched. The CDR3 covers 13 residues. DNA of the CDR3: TGTGCCAGCAGTTTTCCTGACAGGGCTGGCTACACCTTC. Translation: CASSFPDRAGYTF.

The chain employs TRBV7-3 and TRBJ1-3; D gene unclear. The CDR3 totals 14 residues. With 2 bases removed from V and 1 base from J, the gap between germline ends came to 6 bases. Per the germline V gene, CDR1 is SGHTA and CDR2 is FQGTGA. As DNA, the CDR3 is TGTGCCAGCAGCTTAGGTACTTCTGGAAACACCATATATTTT. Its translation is CASSLGTSGNTIYF.

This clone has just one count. CDR3 coding DNA: TGCGCCAGCAGAGGGACAGGAGCTAACTATGGCTACACCTTC. It codes for CASRGTGANYGYTF. The rearrangement joins TRBV5-1 to TRBJ1-2; 8 positions agree with TRBD1. V was pared by 5 bases and J by 0 bases, with 3 bases of the junction left unmatched. This CDR3 has 14 residues. Germline V gives CDR1 SGHRS, CDR2 YFSETQ.

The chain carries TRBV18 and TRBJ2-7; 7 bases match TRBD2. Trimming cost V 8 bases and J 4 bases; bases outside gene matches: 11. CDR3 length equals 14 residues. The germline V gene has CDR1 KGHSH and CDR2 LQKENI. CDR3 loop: CASQLAGVGYEQYF. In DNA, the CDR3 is TGTGCCAGCCAGTTGGCGGGAGTAGGGTACGAGCAGTACTTC.

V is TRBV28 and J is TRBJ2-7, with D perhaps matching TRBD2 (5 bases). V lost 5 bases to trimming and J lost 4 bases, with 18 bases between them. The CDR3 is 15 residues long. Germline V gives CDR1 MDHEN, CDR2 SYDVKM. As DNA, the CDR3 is TGTGCCAGCAGTGGCCGGCGGGCCACACTATACGAGCAGTACTTC. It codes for CASSGRRATLYEQYF.

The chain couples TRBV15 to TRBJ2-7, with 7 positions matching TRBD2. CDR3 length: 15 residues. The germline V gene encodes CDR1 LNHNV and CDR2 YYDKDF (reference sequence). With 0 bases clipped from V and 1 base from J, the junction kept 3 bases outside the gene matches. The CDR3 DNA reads TGTGCCACCAGCAGAGAAGGCGGGGGTTCCTACGAGCAGTACTTC. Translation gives CATSREGGGSYEQYF. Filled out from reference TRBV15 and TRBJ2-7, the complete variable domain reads DAMVIQNPRYQVTQFGKPVTLSCSQTLNHNVMYWYQQKSSQAPKLLFHYYDKDFNNEADTPDNFQSRRPNTSFCFLDIRSPGLGDTAMYLCATSREGGGSYEQYFGPGTRLTVT.

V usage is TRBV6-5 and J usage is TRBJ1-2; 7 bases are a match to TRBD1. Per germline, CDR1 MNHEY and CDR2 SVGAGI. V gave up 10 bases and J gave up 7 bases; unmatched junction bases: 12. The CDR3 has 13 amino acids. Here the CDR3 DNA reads TGTGCCACCCGCTTTGGGCAGGGGGGTGGCTACACCTTC. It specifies CATRFGQGGGYTF.

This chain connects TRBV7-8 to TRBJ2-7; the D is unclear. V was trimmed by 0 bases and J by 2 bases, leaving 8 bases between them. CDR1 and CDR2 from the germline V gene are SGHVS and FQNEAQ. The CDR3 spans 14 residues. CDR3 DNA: TGTGCCAGCAGCTTAGCCAAGAGCACCTACGAGCAGTACTTC. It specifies CASSLAKSTYEQYF.

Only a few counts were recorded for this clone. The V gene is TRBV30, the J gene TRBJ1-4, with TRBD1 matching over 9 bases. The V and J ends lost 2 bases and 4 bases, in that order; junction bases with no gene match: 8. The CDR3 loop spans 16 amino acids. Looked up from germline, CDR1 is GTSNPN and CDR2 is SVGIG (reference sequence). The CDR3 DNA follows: TGTGCCTGGAGTCCGGGACAGGGATTGATTAATGAAAAACTGTTTTTT. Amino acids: CAWSPGQGLINEKLFF.